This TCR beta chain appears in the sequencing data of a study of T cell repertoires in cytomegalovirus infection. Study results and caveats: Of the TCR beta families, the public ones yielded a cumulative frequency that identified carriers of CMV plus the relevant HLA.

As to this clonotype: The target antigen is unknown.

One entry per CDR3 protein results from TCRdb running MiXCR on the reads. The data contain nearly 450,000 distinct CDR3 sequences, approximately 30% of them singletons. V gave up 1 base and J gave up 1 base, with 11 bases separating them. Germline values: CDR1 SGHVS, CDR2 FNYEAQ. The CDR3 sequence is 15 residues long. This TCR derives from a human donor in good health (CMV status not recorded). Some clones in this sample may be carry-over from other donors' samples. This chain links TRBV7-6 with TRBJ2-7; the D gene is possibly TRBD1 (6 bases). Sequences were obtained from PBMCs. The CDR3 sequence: CASSLERTVSYEQYF. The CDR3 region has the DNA TGTGCCAGCAGCTTAGAAAGGACAGTATCCTACGAGCAGTACTTC.